This T cell receptor (beta chain) was found in a study of control samples from healthy donors and cancer patients. The protocol was immunoSEQ multiplex PCR, while the TCRdb copy is restricted to in-frame clones and leaves out a portion. Of roughly 200,000 clones listed, 90% to 95% are singletons. This CDR3 has 17 residues. V was pared by 4 bases and J by 4 bases, with 13 bases of the junction left unmatched. Germline V lookup: CDR1 SGHRS, CDR2 YFSETQ. The V gene is TRBV5-1, the J gene TRBJ2-3; 9 bases agree with TRBD2. What was sequenced was blood. This TCR came from a man younger than 35 in good health. DNA for the CDR3: TGCGCCAGCAGCGAACTTATGGGTAGCGGGGGTTCAGATACGCAGTATTTT. The encoded protein is CASSELMGSGGSDTQYF.